This TCR beta chain was profiled in a study of sequential checkpoint blockade in melanoma (dated by TCRdb to about 2019). Study-level background: Patients were assigned by 1:1 randomization to either first-line nivolumab followed by ipilimumab (arm A) or ipilimumab followed by nivolumab (arm B). Maintenance nivolumab was given following each of the two trial sequences. Summary of the overall study and its limitations: Larger, independent patient cohorts are needed to validate the response-prediction model that combines TCR metrics and mutation burden.

Between the V and J ends, shortened by 6 bases and 6 bases respectively, the junction contains 11 bases. From the cysteine through the phenylalanine, the CDR3 covers 12 amino acids. Only the CDR3 part of the read is kept: 36 bases, read in frame from the first base. From a lookup of the germline V gene (reference sequence), CDR1 and CDR2 are MNHEY and SMNVEV. As regards this clone: Which antigen it targets is not known. Base qualities are not recorded, but no much larger clone differs from it by a single base.

TCRbeta CDR3 regions were immunosequenced from genomic DNA with the immunoSEQ Assay. Before high-throughput sequencing, genomic DNA was amplified using bias-controlled multiplex PCR. Processing in the source paper ran as follows. To quantify the absolute abundance of each unique TCRbeta CDR3 region, the sequences were collapsed and filtered. Clonality, defined as 1 minus Pielou's evenness, was calculated using only productive rearrangements. A previously published method was used to identify clones whose frequencies were significantly greater in on-treatment samples than in baseline samples. What TCRdb holds here is the immuneACCESS table cut down to in-frame rearrangements. Part of the clones is not present; checked against another copy, under half of the missing clones reflect an unresolved V gene, and the others are unexplained. That table is the source of V, J and clone size, and D and trimming were worked out from the DNA. The sample yields fewer than 7,500 clones; 75% to 80% were counted once. In total, the top ten clones hold nearly 7.5% of the sample.

The meaning of the sample's treatment or condition label: randomized to nivolumab then ipilimumab (arm A) or the reverse (arm B). Prior DNA-damaging chemotherapy had not been received by any trial patient. Live CD3+CD8+ cells negative for CD19 and CD56 were sorted from thawed PBMCs on a FACS Aria II flow cytometer. The samples were obtained from melanoma patients enrolled in CheckMate 064, an open-label, randomized phase II trial testing sequential checkpoint blockade. Peripheral blood mononuclear cells were obtained through leukapheresis, purified using Ficoll-Paque, and frozen in human serum containing about 10% DMSO. Immediately after sorting, the purity of the sorted blood CD3+CD8+ cells was confirmed to be >98%, and DNA was then extracted.

The receptor's source is a human donor with melanoma. The sequence is built from TRBV27 and TRBJ1-1; the D gene cannot be resolved reliably. Sequencing used CD8+ T cells sorted from blood (inferred from file names), obtained from a patient given nivolumab and ipilimumab in sequence. The CDR3 is CASSRGSSEAFF. The DNA sequence is given as TGTGCCAGCAGCCGAGGGTCGTCTGAAGCTTTCTTT.